This T cell receptor (beta chain) is drawn from a study of blood T cell repertoires in COVID-19. Study in general: The United States, Italy and Spain were the sources of the acute and convalescent COVID-19 samples. T cells, B-cell-depleted T cells, or PBMCs provided the cDNA or gDNA that served as material.

Germline V CDR1 and CDR2: LNHDA, SQIVND (reference sequence). V lost 5 bases, J lost 5 bases, and 9 bases stayed unmatched. The CDR3 is made up of 14 amino acids. Method: immunoSEQ multiplex PCR; TCRdb's copy keeps in-frame clones and lacks some. The sample lists roughly 14,000 clones, approximately 87% seen once, with 33% in the top ten. The TCR comes from a human donor in a cohort sampled during active COVID-19. The genes are TRBV19 and TRBJ2-7; 7 bases map to TRBD2. Sequences were obtained from peripheral blood. The CDR3 nucleotides are TGTGCCAGTAGTCCGGTGGCGGGAGCAAACGAGCAGTACTTC. Translating it yields CASSPVAGANEQYF.